One T cell receptor (beta chain) is described in this entry. This entry belongs to a study of T cell repertoires in ileal Crohn's disease. Study summary: Postoperative therapy was given to about half: 11 thiopurines, 18 anti-TNF agents.

The time point is: inflamed ileum from the surgical specimen. The data were produced by immunoSEQ multiplex PCR, yet TCRdb's version contains in-frame clones alone and is incomplete. Here the sample spans approximately 3,200 clones, approximately 95% being singletons. Germline V gene sequence: CDR1 SNHLY, CDR2 FYNNEI. Trimming took off 6 bases at V and 1 base at J, with 15 bases between the two ends. The CDR3 totals 15 residues. Sequencing input: ileal tissue. The receptor comes from an adult with Crohn's disease. The J gene is TRBJ1-1, the V gene TRBV2; TRBD1 is a possible D gene (5 bases). The CDR3 sequence is CASRASGVGNTEAFF. The CDR3 nucleotides read TGTGCCAGCAGGGCATCGGGGGTCGGGAACACTGAAGCTTTCTTT.